The T cell receptor beta chain under discussion was sequenced for a study of shared clonotypes between healthy human individuals. All donors qualified as healthy HIV-negative adults and had experienced no recent acute infections or vaccinations. The CDR3 sequence is 14 residues long. In germline, CDR1 is WNHNN, CDR2 SYGVQD (reference sequence). V lost 7 bases, J lost 8 bases, and 9 bases stayed unmatched. Libraries were prepared by immunoSEQ multiplex PCR; TCRdb keeps only in-frame clonotypes and omits some of them. The table includes roughly 1,000,000 clones, about 84% detected once. A word on this clone: Its specificity is unknown.

Broader study findings: Naive subsets generally had larger estimated richness than memory subsets. Sorted-subset sequencing, rarefaction showed, was incomplete despite large depth.

The chain is built from TRBV10-1 and TRBJ1-5; TRBD1 matches 9 bases. What was sequenced was memory CD4+ T cells from PBMCs. The subset here: CD45RA-negative fraction. This clonotype was sampled from a man younger than 30 in good health. Some clones in this sample may be carry-over from other donors' samples. The CDR3 DNA reads as TGCGCCAGCAAGCCGGACAGGGGAAGAGAGCCCCAGCATTTT. Protein product: CASKPDRGREPQHF.